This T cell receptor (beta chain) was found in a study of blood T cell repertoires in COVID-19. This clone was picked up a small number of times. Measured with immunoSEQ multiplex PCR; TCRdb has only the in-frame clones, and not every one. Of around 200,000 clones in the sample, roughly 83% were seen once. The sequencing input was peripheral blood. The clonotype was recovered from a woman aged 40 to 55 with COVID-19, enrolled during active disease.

Written as DNA, the CDR3 is TGTGCCAGCAGCCAGGGGACTTTCTTCGGTGGCTACACCTTC. Protein: CASSQGTFFGGYTF. The gene calls are TRBV14 and TRBJ1-2, with a possible D match to TRBD1 (5 bases). The germline V and J ends were trimmed by 3 bases and 7 bases, with 15 bases remaining between them. Germline loops: CDR1 SGHDN, CDR2 FVKESK. The CDR3 sequence is 14 residues long.